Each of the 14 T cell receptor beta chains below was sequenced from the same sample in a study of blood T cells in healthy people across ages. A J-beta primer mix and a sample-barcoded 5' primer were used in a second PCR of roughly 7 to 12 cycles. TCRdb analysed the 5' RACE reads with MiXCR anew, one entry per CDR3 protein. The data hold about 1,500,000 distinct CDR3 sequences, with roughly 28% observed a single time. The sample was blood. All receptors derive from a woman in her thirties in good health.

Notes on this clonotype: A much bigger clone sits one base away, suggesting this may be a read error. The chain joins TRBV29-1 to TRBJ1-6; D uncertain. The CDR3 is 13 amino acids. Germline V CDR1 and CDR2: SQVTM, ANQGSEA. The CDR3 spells CSAGAGYNSPPHF. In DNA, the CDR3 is TGCAGCGCCGGAGCCGGTTATAATTCACCCCCCCACTTT.

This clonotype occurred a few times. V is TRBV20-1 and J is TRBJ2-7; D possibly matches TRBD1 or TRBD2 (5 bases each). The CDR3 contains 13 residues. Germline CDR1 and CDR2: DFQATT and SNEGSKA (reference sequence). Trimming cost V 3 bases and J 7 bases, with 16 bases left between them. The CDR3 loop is CSARGVAGREQYF. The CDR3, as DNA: TGCAGTGCTAGGGGGGTGGCGGGTAGGGAGCAGTACTTC.

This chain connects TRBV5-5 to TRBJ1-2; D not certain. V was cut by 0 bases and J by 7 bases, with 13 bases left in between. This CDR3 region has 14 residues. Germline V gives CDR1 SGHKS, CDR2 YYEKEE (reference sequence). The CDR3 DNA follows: TGTGCCAGCAGCTTGGCCCCTCGGCCTGGTGGCTACACCTTC. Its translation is CASSLAPRPGGYTF.

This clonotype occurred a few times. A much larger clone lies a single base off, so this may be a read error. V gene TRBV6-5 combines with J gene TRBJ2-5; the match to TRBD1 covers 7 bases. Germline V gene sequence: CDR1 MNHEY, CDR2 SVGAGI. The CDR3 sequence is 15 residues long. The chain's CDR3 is CASSYSWDRQETQHF. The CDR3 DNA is TGTGCCAGCAGTTACTCCTGGGACAGACAAGAGACCCAGCACTTC.

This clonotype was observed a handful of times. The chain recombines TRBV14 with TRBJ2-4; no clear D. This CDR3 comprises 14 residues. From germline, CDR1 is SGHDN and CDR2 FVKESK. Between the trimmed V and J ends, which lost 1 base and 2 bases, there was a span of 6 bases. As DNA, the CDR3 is TGTGCCAGCAGCCAAGGTCCGACCAAAAACATTCAGTACTTC. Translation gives CASSQGPTKNIQYF.

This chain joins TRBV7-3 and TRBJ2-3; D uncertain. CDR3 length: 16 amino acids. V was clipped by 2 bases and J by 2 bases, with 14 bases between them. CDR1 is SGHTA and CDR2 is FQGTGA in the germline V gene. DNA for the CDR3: TGTGCCAGCAGCTTATTTCCGGCTACTAACACAGATACGCAGTATTTT. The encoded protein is CASSLFPATNTDTQYF.

The CDR3 sequence: CASSYIVNTEAFF. The CDR3, as DNA: TGTGCCAGCAGTTACATAGTGAACACTGAAGCTTTCTTT. V and J are TRBV6-2 or TRBV6-3 and TRBJ1-1, with D unresolved. Between the trimmed V and J ends, which lost 2 bases and 0 bases, there was a span of 4 bases. Germline assignment: CDR1 MNHEY and CDR2 SVGEGT. The CDR3 is 13 residues long.

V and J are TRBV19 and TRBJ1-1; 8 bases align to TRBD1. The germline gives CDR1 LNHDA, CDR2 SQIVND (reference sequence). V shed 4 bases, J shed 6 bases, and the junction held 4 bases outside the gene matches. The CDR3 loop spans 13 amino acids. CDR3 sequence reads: CASSNDRGSEAFF. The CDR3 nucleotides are TGTGCCAGTAGTAACGACAGGGGTTCTGAAGCTTTCTTT.

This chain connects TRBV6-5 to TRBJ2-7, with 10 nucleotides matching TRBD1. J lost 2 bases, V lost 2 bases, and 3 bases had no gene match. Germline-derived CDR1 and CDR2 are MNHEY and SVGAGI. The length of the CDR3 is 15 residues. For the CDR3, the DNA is TGTGCCAGCAGTTACCGGGACAGGGGCACCTACGAGCAGTACTTC. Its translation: CASSYRDRGTYEQYF.

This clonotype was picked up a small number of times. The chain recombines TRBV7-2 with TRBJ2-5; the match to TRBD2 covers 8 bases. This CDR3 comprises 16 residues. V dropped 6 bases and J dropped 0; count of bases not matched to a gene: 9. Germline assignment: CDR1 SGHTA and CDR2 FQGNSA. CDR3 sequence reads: CASRPGGGTHQETQYF. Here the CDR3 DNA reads TGTGCCAGCAGACCGGGGGGGGGCACCCACCAAGAGACCCAGTACTTC.

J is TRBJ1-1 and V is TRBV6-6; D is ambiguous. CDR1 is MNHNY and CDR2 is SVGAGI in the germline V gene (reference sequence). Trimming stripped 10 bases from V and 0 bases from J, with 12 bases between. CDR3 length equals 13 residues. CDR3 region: CATVSALNTEAFF. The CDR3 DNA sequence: TGTGCCACCGTCTCCGCTTTGAACACTGAAGCTTTCTTT.

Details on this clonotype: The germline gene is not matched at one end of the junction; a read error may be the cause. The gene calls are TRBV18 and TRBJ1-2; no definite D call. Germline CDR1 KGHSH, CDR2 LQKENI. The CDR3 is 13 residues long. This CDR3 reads CASSPTLPDGYIF. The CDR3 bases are TGTGCCAGCTCCCCGACCTTACCCGATGGCTACATCTTC. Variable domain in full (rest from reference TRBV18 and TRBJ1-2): NAGVMQNPRHLVRRRGQEARLRCSPMKGHSHVYWYRQLPEEGLKFMVYLQKENIIDESGMPKERFSAEFPKEGPSILRIQQVVRGDSAAYFCASSPTLPDGYIFGSGTRLTVV.

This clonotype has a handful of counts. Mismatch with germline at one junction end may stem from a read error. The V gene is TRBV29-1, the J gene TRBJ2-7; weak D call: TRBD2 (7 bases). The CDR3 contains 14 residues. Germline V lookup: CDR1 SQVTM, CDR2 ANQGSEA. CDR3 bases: TGCAGCGTGACTAGCCCGGGGGGCTCCTACGTGCAGTACTTC. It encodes CSVTSPGGSYVQYF.

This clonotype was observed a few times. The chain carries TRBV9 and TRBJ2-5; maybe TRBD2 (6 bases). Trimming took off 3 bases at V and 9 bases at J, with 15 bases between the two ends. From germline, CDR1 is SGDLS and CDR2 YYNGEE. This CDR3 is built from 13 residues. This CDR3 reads CASSEDYLGAQYF. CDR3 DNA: TGTGCCAGCAGCGAGGACTACCTAGGGGCCCAGTACTTC. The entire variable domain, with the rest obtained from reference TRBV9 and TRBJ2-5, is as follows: DSGVTQTPKHLITATGQRVTLRCSPRSGDLSVYWYQQSLDQGLQFLIQYYNGEERAKGNILERFSAQQFPDLHSELNLSSLELGDSALYFCASSEDYLGAQYFGPGTRLLVL.